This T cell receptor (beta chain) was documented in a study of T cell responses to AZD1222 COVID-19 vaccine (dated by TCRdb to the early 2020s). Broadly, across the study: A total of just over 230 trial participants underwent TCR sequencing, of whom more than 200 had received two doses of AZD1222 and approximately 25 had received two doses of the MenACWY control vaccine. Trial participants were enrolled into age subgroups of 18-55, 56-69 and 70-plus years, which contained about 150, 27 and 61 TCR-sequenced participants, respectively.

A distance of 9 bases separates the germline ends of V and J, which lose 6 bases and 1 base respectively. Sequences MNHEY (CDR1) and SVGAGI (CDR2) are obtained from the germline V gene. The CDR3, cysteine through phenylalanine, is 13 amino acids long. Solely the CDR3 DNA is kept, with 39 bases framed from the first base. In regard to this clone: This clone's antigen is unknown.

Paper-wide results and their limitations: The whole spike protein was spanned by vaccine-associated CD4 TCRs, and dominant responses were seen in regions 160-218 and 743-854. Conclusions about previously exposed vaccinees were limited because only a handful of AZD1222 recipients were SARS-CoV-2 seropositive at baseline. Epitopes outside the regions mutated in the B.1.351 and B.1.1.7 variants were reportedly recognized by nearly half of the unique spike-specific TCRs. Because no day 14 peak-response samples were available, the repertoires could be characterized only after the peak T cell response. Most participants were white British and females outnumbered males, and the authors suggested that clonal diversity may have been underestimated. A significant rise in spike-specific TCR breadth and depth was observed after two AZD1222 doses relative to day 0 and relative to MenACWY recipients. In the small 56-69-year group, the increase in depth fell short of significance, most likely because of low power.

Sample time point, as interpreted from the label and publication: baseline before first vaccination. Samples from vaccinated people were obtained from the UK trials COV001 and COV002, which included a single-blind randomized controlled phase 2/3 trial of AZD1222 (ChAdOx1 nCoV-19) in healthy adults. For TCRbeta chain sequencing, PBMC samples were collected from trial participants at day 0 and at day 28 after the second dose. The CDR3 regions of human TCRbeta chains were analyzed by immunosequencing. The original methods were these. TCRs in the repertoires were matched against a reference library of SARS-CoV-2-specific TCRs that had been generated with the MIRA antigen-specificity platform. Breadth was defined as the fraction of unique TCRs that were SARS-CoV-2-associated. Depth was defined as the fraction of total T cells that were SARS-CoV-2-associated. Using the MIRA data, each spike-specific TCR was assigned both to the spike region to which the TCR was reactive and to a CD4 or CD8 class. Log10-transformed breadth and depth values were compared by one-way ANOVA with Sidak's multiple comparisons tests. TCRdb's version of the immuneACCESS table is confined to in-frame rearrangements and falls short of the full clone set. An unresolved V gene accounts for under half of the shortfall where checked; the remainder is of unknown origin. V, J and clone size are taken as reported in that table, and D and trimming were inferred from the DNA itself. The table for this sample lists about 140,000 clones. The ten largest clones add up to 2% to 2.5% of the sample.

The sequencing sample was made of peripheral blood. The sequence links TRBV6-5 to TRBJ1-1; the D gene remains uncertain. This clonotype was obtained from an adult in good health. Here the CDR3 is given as CASRASGNTEAFF. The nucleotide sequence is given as TGTGCCAGCAGGGCCAGTGGGAACACTGAAGCTTTCTTT.